These T cell receptor beta chains were read from a single sample in a study of T cells expressing NK-cell markers. From its re-call of the 5' RACE reads, TCRdb lists each CDR3 protein once, without DNA. Its clone listing holds under 600,000 distinct CDR3 sequences. The sample taken for sequencing was blood T cells: a sorted CD56 or NKG2C T cell subset, CD4+ or CD8+ T cells, or bulk PBMC T cells (not recorded which). Receptors originate from a woman in her forties or fifties in good health. CDR3s include the opening cysteine and the closing phenylalanine or tryptophan.

>17|TRBV20-1|TRBJ2-3
CSAPRGDMRGITDTQYF
>12|TRBV6-5|TRBJ2-3
CASGSESDTQYF
>15|TRBV4-2|TRBJ1-2
CASSQDSAVDGGYTF
>14|TRBV29-1|TRBJ2-3
CSVRGQGEPDTQYF
>12|TRBV12-3/TRBV12-4|TRBJ2-1
CASREPRGILFF
>15|TRBV2|TRBJ2-2
CASRSGTVSTGELFF
>13|TRBV5-1|TRBJ1-2
CASSLVFADGYTF
>13|TRBV4-1|TRBJ2-2
CASSPGRTGELFF
>16|TRBV27|TRBJ1-1
CASSLLGKGLNTEAFF
>20|TRBV7-2|TRBJ2-3
CASSSPREGLAGDKGDTQYF
>17|TRBV28|TRBJ2-3
CASSSPTGLAGADTQYF
>15|TRBV18|TRBJ1-4
CASSPSEGRSEKLFF
>15|TRBV5-1|TRBJ2-3
CASSSSDWSSDTQYF
>11|TRBV12-3/TRBV12-4|TRBJ2-7
CASSPRWEQYF
>17|TRBV7-2|TRBJ2-2
CASSLLLAGLNTGELFF
>14|TRBV24-1|TRBJ1-2
CATSGPGAGDGYTF
>15|TRBV7-3|TRBJ2-1
CASSLGGSSRNEQFF
>13|TRBV29-1|TRBJ1-1
CSVEPRDTFEAFF
>16|TRBV18|TRBJ1-4
CASSPNPGQVNEKLFF
>18|TRBV9|TRBJ2-1
CASSVGRVAGSSYNEQFF
>14|TRBV28|TRBJ2-1
CASSLWGGHNEQFF
>12|TRBV11-2|TRBJ2-7
CASSESSIEQYF